These 32 T cell receptor beta chains were sequenced from one sample in a study of human T cells and chemical hapten exposure. Stated time point: pre-sensitization, week 0. Treatment reported: therapeutic diphenylcyclopropenone sensitization with weekly scalp DPC. TCRdb used MiXCR to reprocess the RACE reads, holding one entry per CDR3 protein. The sample carries around 300,000 distinct CDR3 sequences, roughly 7.4% recorded once. The specimen comprised whole blood, sampled in connection with sensitization to the hapten diphenylcyclopropenone (DPC). The receptors come from a man aged 18 to 30 with alopecia areata. Some clones in this sample may be carry-over from other donors' samples.

This clonotype was recorded a few times. The chain recombines TRBV9 with TRBJ2-2, with TRBD2 identical over 7 bases. The CDR3 runs to 16 residues. The germline V gene encodes CDR1 SGDLS and CDR2 YYNGEE. V gave up 4 bases and J gave up 7 bases; unmatched junction bases: 13. DNA for the CDR3: TGTGCCAGCAGCCCTCGCCCTAGCGGCTCCCGCGGGGAGCTGTTTTTT. Protein product: CASSPRPSGSRGELFF.

Many counts were recorded for this clonotype. The rearrangement uses TRBV9 and TRBJ2-7, with 8 positions matching TRBD1. This CDR3 is built from 15 residues. The J segment lost 6 bases and the V segment lost 4 bases, leaving 12 bases of the junction unmatched. Germline CDR1 reads SGDLS; CDR2 reads YYNGEE. CDR3 nucleotides: TGTGCCAGCAGCCGTACTGACAGGGGCACAGGCGAGCAGTACTTC. Translated, it gives CASSRTDRGTGEQYF.

This clonotype showed up just a few times. The gene calls are TRBV7-8 and TRBJ2-1, with 8 bases fitting TRBD2. Per germline, CDR1 SGHVS and CDR2 FQNEAQ. The ends lost 7 bases at V and 2 bases at J; junction bases unmatched: 7. This CDR3 contains 15 residues. CDR3 amino acids: CASIVRGGTYNEQFF. Written as DNA, the CDR3 is TGTGCCAGCATCGTCCGGGGGGGTACCTACAATGAGCAGTTCTTC.

The chain is built from TRBV12-3 or TRBV12-4 and TRBJ1-2, with TRBD1 as a possible D gene (6 bases). This CDR3 region has 13 residues. V gave up 5 bases and J gave up 8 bases, with 15 bases separating them. CDR3 amino acids: CASSPGGSGGYTF. The CDR3 DNA reads as TGTGCCAGCAGTCCCGGGGGCTCGGGCGGCTACACCTTC.

This clonotype occurred a few times. The chain is built from TRBV5-6 and TRBJ2-1; D is uncertain. There are 11 residues in the CDR3. Trimming removed 1 base from V and 9 bases from J, with 5 bases in between. CDR1 and CDR2 from the germline V gene are SGHDT and YYEEEE. CDR3 nucleotides: TGTGCCAGCAGCTTGTCGCGTGAGCAGTTCTTC. Encoded protein: CASSLSREQFF.

The V gene is TRBV5-1, the J gene TRBJ1-3; maybe TRBD1 (5 bases). V lost 5 bases to trimming and J lost 2 bases, with 17 bases between them. The CDR3 runs to 16 residues. Germline CDR1 and CDR2: SGHRS and YFSETQ. The chain's CDR3 is CASRGERRRPGNTIYF. The CDR3 nucleotides read TGCGCCAGCAGGGGGGAGCGGCGACGCCCTGGAAACACCATATATTTT.

This chain joins TRBV28 and TRBJ1-5, with TRBD1 as a possible D gene (5 bases). V was trimmed by 9 bases and J by 6 bases, leaving 30 bases between them. Germline assignment: CDR1 MDHEN and CDR2 SYDVKM. This CDR3 spans 18 amino acids. For the CDR3, the DNA is TGTGCCAGTTCAAACGTGGGACTAAACACGGGCTGGAGTCAGCCCCAGCATTTT. This codes for CASSNVGLNTGWSQPQHF.

The chain carries TRBV18 and TRBJ2-7; 7 positions agree with TRBD2. The V and J ends lost 3 bases and 7 bases, in that order; junction bases with no gene match: 6. The CDR3 totals 13 residues. Germline V gene sequence: CDR1 KGHSH, CDR2 LQKENI. CDR3 sequence (DNA): TGTGCCAGCTCACCGAACACGGGGGGAGAGCAGTACGTC. Protein: CASSPNTGGEQYV.

This clonotype appeared a few times. The rearrangement joins TRBV20-1 to TRBJ1-1, with a possible D match to TRBD1 (6 bases). Trimming took 0 bases from V and 10 from J, leaving 15 bases between them. This CDR3 contains 13 residues. Germline CDR1 and CDR2: DFQATT and SNEGSKA (reference sequence). CDR3 coding DNA: TGCAGTGCTAGAGAGGTACGCGTACAGGGAGCTTTCTTT. The encoded protein is CSAREVRVQGAFF.

This clonotype has more than one count but fewer than ten. The V and J genes are TRBV7-2 and TRBJ1-5; a weak D match, TRBD1 (5 bases). Trimming removed 3 bases from V and 6 bases from J, with 15 bases in between. CDR1 and CDR2 (germline): SGHTA, FQGNSA. The CDR3 is 15 amino acids. The CDR3 sequence is CASSFQGGVGQPQHF. The DNA of the CDR3 is TGTGCCAGCAGCTTTCAGGGAGGTGTGGGTCAGCCCCAGCATTTT.

The rearrangement links TRBV3-1 to TRBJ2-5; 10 bases agree with TRBD1. The V gene end was trimmed by 0 bases and the J gene end by 5 bases; junction bases not matched to a gene: 3. This CDR3 region has 15 residues. The germline V gene encodes CDR1 LGHDT and CDR2 YNNKEL (reference sequence). The CDR3: CASSQDGQGGETQYF. The CDR3 DNA reads as TGTGCCAGCAGCCAAGATGGACAGGGGGGCGAGACCCAGTACTTC.

Regarding this clonotype: A read error is possible here, since a much larger clone lies one base away. This chain connects TRBV9 to TRBJ2-2; 7 bases are a match to TRBD1. Germline V gene data show CDR1 as SGDLS and CDR2 as YYNGEE. The CDR3 covers 16 residues. Trimming removed 1 base from V and 0 bases from J; junction bases left unmatched: 3. In DNA, the CDR3 is TGTGCCAGCAGCGTATCCGGGACAGCGAACACCGGGGAGCTGTTTTTT. Its translation: CASSVSGTANTGELFF.

CDR3 DNA sequence: TGTGCCAGCAGTTACTCCCAGGGGGGAAGCAATCAGCCCCAGCATTTT. It is translated as CASSYSQGGSNQPQHF. J is TRBJ1-5 and V is TRBV6-2 or TRBV6-3, with 7 bases matching TRBD1. There are 16 residues in the CDR3. The germline V gene encodes CDR1 MNHEY and CDR2 SVGEGT. With V trimmed by 0 bases and J by 1 base, 3 bases remained unmatched.

This clonotype was found a few times. This chain connects TRBV2 to TRBJ1-5; TRBD1 might be the D (6 bases). The V gene's germline CDR1 is SNHLY and CDR2 FYNNEI. Trimming shortened V by 8 bases and J by 0 bases, and 14 bases separated the two germline ends. The CDR3 runs to 15 residues. CDR3 DNA sequence: TGTGCCAGCGGCGAGGGGGGCTTTAGCAATCAGCCCCAGCATTTT. It codes for CASGEGGFSNQPQHF.

This clonotype was counted between two and nine times. The CDR3 DNA is TGTGCCAGCAGCTTAGTCGGACAGGCAACTTATGGCTACACCTTC. Translated, it gives CASSLVGQATYGYTF. The V and J genes are TRBV7-2 and TRBJ1-2; TRBD1 agrees at 7 bases. V trimming: 1 base; J trimming: 5 bases; junction bases outside the gene matches: 7. Germline V CDR1 and CDR2: SGHTA, FQGNSA. The CDR3 sequence is 15 residues long.

This clonotype occurred a few times. This chain uses TRBV4-2 with TRBJ2-5; TRBD2 matches at 11 bases. This CDR3 has 17 residues. V trimming: 0 bases; J trimming: 2 bases; junction bases outside the gene matches: 5. Germline CDR1 and CDR2: LGHNA and YNFKEQ. CDR3 sequence (DNA): TGTGCCAGCAGCCAAGATTTAGCGGGGGGGTCACAAGAGACCCAGTACTTC. It is translated as CASSQDLAGGSQETQYF.

This clonotype was counted at least ten times. V usage is TRBV29-1 and J usage is TRBJ1-1; D is ambiguous. Germline assignment: CDR1 SQVTM and CDR2 ANQGSEA. Trimming took off 7 bases at V and 2 bases at J, with 8 bases between the two ends. CDR3 length equals 11 residues. The CDR3 DNA is TGCAGCGGGGCGGGTAACACTGAAGCTTTCTTT. Its translation is CSGAGNTEAFF. Full variable domain (rest looked up from reference TRBV29-1 and TRBJ1-1): SAVISQKPSRDICQRGTSLTIQCQVDSQVTMMFWYRQQPGQSLTLIATANQGSEATYESGFVIDKFPISRPNLTFSTLTVSNMSPEDSSIYLCSGAGNTEAFFGQGTRLTVV.

The CDR3 spells CSVVTENNYGYTF. The CDR3 DNA is TGCAGCGTGGTGACAGAGAATAACTATGGCTACACCTTC. V usage is TRBV29-1 and J usage is TRBJ1-2; the D gene is possibly TRBD1 (5 bases). The germline V gene encodes CDR1 SQVTM and CDR2 ANQGSEA. The CDR3 has 13 amino acids. Trimming cost V 6 bases and J 1 base, with 12 bases left between them.

This clonotype was seen repeatedly, ten times or more. The V gene is TRBV20-1, the J gene TRBJ2-3; 12 bases are shared with TRBD1. The CDR3 has 16 residues. Germline trimming cut 6 bases from V and 5 bases from J; bases unmatched to any gene: 12. Germline V lookup: CDR1 DFQATT, CDR2 SNEGSKA (reference sequence). The CDR3 DNA follows: TGCAGTGCCAATAACCGGGACAGGGGGCTCGGAGATACGCAGTATTTT. Its translation: CSANNRDRGLGDTQYF.

The table lists this clonotype with many counts. V and J are TRBV28 and TRBJ1-5; TRBD1 might be the D (5 bases). V lost 3 bases to trimming and J lost 4 bases, with 13 bases between them. Germline-derived CDR1 and CDR2 are MDHEN and SYDVKM. CDR3 size: 15 residues. The CDR3 reads CASSLGGNQNQPQHF. The CDR3 DNA reads as TGTGCCAGCAGTTTGGGGGGGAACCAAAATCAGCCCCAGCATTTT.

This clonotype turned up a few times. J is TRBJ2-4 and V is TRBV12-5; D may be TRBD2 (6 bases). Trimming cost V 1 base and J 9 bases, with 19 bases left between them. This CDR3 contains 16 residues. Germline V gene sequence: CDR1 LGHNT, CDR2 FRNRAP. The CDR3: CASGLDVGASVRIQYF. CDR3 bases: TGTGCTAGTGGTTTGGACGTAGGGGCTAGCGTTCGCATTCAGTACTTC.

This clonotype was counted many times. The chain combines TRBV5-1 with TRBJ2-6; 7 bases align to TRBD1. Germline V gene lookup returns CDR1 SGHRS and CDR2 YFSETQ. This CDR3 has 16 residues. The trim removed 5 bases at V and 0 bases at J, leaving 5 bases unmatched. The CDR3 coding sequence is TGCGCCAGCAGGGACAGGTCAGGCTCTGGGGCCAACGTCCTGACTTTC. This codes for CASRDRSGSGANVLTF.

The V gene is TRBV11-3, the J gene TRBJ2-5; 11 bases align to TRBD2. The CDR3 length is 15 residues. V dropped 1 base and J dropped 2; count of bases not matched to a gene: 0. Germline V gives CDR1 SGHNT, CDR2 YENEEA. The CDR3, as DNA: TGTGCCAGCAGCTTAGGGACTAGCGGGCAAGAGACCCAGTACTTC. As protein: CASSLGTSGQETQYF.

This clonotype has just a few counts. The rearrangement links TRBV6-2 or TRBV6-3 to TRBJ2-2; 7 bases map to TRBD1. This CDR3 is built from 16 residues. J gave up 7 bases and V 2 bases, and 10 bases lay outside the gene matches. Germline loops: CDR1 MNHEY, CDR2 SVGEGT. The CDR3 reads CASSYRGTAAIGELFF. CDR3 nucleotides: TGTGCCAGCAGTTACAGGGGGACAGCCGCAATCGGGGAGCTGTTTTTT.

This clonotype was seen a handful of times. This chain uses TRBV2 with TRBJ1-2, with TRBD1 matching over 8 bases. The CDR3 runs 14 residues. The V gene's germline CDR1 is SNHLY and CDR2 FYNNEI. The V segment lost 1 base and the J segment 3 bases; nucleotides outside the gene matches: 1. As DNA, the CDR3 is TGTGCCAGCAGTGAAGGGACAGGGTACTATGGCTACACCTTC. This codes for CASSEGTGYYGYTF.

The chain employs TRBV27 and TRBJ1-5; 8 bases align to TRBD1. Germline CDR1 MNHEY, CDR2 SMNVEV (reference sequence). The V gene end was trimmed by 5 bases and the J gene end by 6 bases; junction bases not matched to a gene: 12. There are 16 residues in the CDR3. This CDR3 reads CASSPGQVTLSQPQHF. CDR3 DNA: TGTGCCAGCAGTCCGGGACAGGTAACGCTTTCTCAGCCCCAGCATTTT.

This clonotype has a count of ten or more. This chain joins TRBV11-2 and TRBJ2-1; 11 nucleotides match TRBD2. This CDR3 contains 15 residues. Trimming at V came to 3 bases and at J to 4 bases, leaving 2 bases not matched to a gene. The germline V gene encodes CDR1 SGHAT and CDR2 FQNNGV. For the CDR3, the DNA is TGTGCCAGCAGCTTCACTAGCGGGGGTTACAATGAGCAGTTCTTC. Encoded protein: CASSFTSGGYNEQFF.

There are a few counts of this clonotype. As DNA, the CDR3 is TGTGCCAGCAGCCAAAAAGCGGGGGGCGAGCAGTACTTC. It specifies CASSQKAGGEQYF. V is TRBV3-1 and J is TRBJ2-7, with 9 nucleotides matching TRBD2. The V gene end was trimmed by 2 bases and the J gene end by 6 bases; junction bases not matched to a gene: 2. The CDR3 has 13 amino acids. Germline V CDR1 and CDR2: LGHDT, YNNKEL (reference sequence).

A few counts support this clonotype. V is TRBV6-5 and J is TRBJ1-5; D gene uncertain. This CDR3 has 14 amino acids. V was cut by 2 bases and J by 7 bases, with 12 bases left in between. CDR1 is MNHEY and CDR2 is SVGAGI in the germline V gene. The DNA for the CDR3 is TGTGCCAGCAGTTACGAGGGCCCTTGGCAGCCCCAGCATTTT. This encodes CASSYEGPWQPQHF.

The rearrangement uses TRBV6-1 and TRBJ1-2; perhaps TRBD1 as D (6 bases). Trimming left V 3 bases short and J 7 bases short, with 12 bases between. The CDR3 contains 13 residues. From germline, CDR1 is MNHNS and CDR2 SASEGT. The DNA of the CDR3 is TGTGCCAGCAGTGACTCCCGACAGGCTGGCTACACCTTC. Encoded protein: CASSDSRQAGYTF.

This clonotype is a singleton in its sample. The chain has TRBV6-5 and TRBJ2-4; D unresolved. Trimming removed 0 bases from V and 9 bases from J, with 9 bases in between. Germline lookup yields CDR1 MNHEY and CDR2 SVGAGI. The CDR3 loop spans 13 amino acids. The CDR3 loop is CASSYSLQIIQYF. CDR3 in DNA: TGTGCCAGCAGTTACTCTCTCCAAATCATTCAGTACTTC.

J is TRBJ1-1 and V is TRBV6-4, with a possible D match to TRBD1 (5 bases). Looked up from germline, CDR1 is MRHNA and CDR2 is SNTAGT. V lost 4 bases and J 5 bases, leaving 11 bases between the germline ends. This CDR3 has 13 residues. CDR3 sequence (DNA): TGTGCCAGCAGTGCTGACGAGGGGACTGAAGCTTTCTTT. Protein sequence: CASSADEGTEAFF.